Presented here are 12 T cell receptor beta chains from one specimen sequenced in a study of T cells in Graves' hyperthyroidism and ophthalmopathy. The CDR3 regions of TCR beta were amplified from RNA transcripts. Primed by the HTBI set, a first-round RT-PCR was run on the TCR CDR3. Via MiXCR, TCRdb re-called the multiplex PCR reads, giving one row per CDR3 protein. This table holds hundreds of thousands of distinct CDR3 sequences, 15% to 20% found once. The sample was blood. The origin of the receptors is a young woman with Graves' ophthalmopathy.

This clonotype was counted at least ten times. V and J are TRBV28 and TRBJ2-7; D unresolved. The germline V gene has CDR1 MDHEN and CDR2 SYDVKM. V lost 5 bases and J 3 bases, leaving 14 bases between the germline ends. The CDR3 totals 14 residues. The CDR3 nucleotides are TGTGCCAGCAGTCCCATACTTGGGGACTACGAGCAGTACTTC. The encoded protein is CASSPILGDYEQYF.

This clonotype was seen repeatedly, ten times or more. The chain links TRBV18 to TRBJ1-3; D call uncertain. The CDR3 is 13 amino acids. Trimming took off 8 bases at V and 0 bases at J, with 8 bases between the two ends. In germline, CDR1 is KGHSH, CDR2 LQKENI. The CDR3 DNA follows: TGTGCCAGCACAACTAGCTCTGGAAACACCATATATTTT. Translating gives CASTTSSGNTIYF. Full variable domain (outside the CDR3, taken from reference TRBV18 and TRBJ1-3): NAGVMQNPRHLVRRRGQEARLRCSPMKGHSHVYWYRQLPEEGLKFMVYLQKENIIDESGMPKERFSAEFPKEGPSILRIQQVVRGDSAAYFCASTTSSGNTIYFGEGSWLTVV.

Ten or more counts support this clonotype. The chain combines TRBV12-3 or TRBV12-4 with TRBJ1-2; D remains unclear. Trimming stripped 4 bases from V and 3 bases from J, with 9 bases between. This CDR3 spans 13 amino acids. CDR3 loop: CASSSTEYYGYTF. CDR3 nucleotide sequence: TGTGCCAGCAGTTCCACAGAGTACTATGGCTACACCTTC.

There are a few counts of this clonotype. J is TRBJ2-7 and V is TRBV20-1, with 8 bases aligning to TRBD1. Germline assignment: CDR1 DFQATT and CDR2 SNEGSKA (reference sequence). This CDR3 has 14 residues. After removal of 5 bases from V and 3 bases from J, the junction contained 9 bases not matched to a gene. The CDR3 bases are TGCAGTGCTCCCCGACAGGGGCAAAACTACGAGCAGTACTTC. Amino acid sequence: CSAPRQGQNYEQYF.

The rearrangement links TRBV5-6 to TRBJ1-1, with TRBD1 matching 7 bases. CDR3 length: 15 amino acids. Germline V gene lookup returns CDR1 SGHDT and CDR2 YYEEEE. Trimming took 4 bases from V and 2 from J; bases not matched to a gene: 8. The CDR3 reads CASSGPGQRNTEAFF. The CDR3 coding sequence is TGTGCCAGCAGCGGGCCGGGACAGAGAAACACTGAAGCTTTCTTT.

The V gene is TRBV30, the J gene TRBJ1-3; 7 positions agree with TRBD1. Germline V gene lookup returns CDR1 GTSNPN and CDR2 SVGIG (reference sequence). Unmatched junction bases numbered 15, after V lost 2 bases and J lost 2 bases. This CDR3 comprises 18 residues. The CDR3 nucleotides are TGTGCCTGGAGTACCCCGGCAGGGGGGGTAGCTGCTGGAAACACCATATATTTT. It translates to CAWSTPAGGVAAGNTIYF.

This clonotype was counted only a few times. This chain joins TRBV2 and TRBJ1-4, with D maybe TRBD1 (6 bases). The CDR3 spans 13 residues. V shed 10 bases and J shed 7 bases, with 16 bases lying between them. The germline V gene encodes CDR1 SNHLY and CDR2 FYNNEI. Here the CDR3 reads CATSGGGSEKLFF. CDR3 in DNA: TGTGCCACCTCTGGGGGCGGGAGTGAAAAACTGTTTTTT.

This clonotype showed up just a few times. V and J are TRBV29-1 and TRBJ2-1; D call uncertain. V lost 1 base, J lost 0 bases, and 10 bases lay in between. CDR3 size: 15 residues. Germline CDR1 is SQVTM and CDR2 is ANQGSEA. The CDR3 here is CSVEGRLDSYNEQFF. In DNA form, the CDR3 reads TGCAGCGTTGAAGGTAGATTAGACTCCTACAATGAGCAGTTCTTC.

This clonotype occurred a few times. The chain recombines TRBV6-1 with TRBJ1-1; TRBD1 is a possible D gene (6 bases). Germline V gene sequence: CDR1 MNHNS, CDR2 SASEGT. CDR3 length: 14 residues. The V end was cut by 2 bases, the J end by 0 bases, with 7 bases between. The CDR3: CASSESGVNTEAFF. DNA for the CDR3: TGTGCCAGCAGTGAATCAGGGGTGAACACTGAAGCTTTCTTT.

The V and J genes are TRBV12-3 or TRBV12-4 and TRBJ2-3; unclear D gene. V lost 5 bases and J 0 bases, leaving 18 bases between the germline ends. The CDR3 is made up of 17 amino acids. CDR3 sequence reads: CASSDPLTKVSTDTQYF. The CDR3 DNA sequence: TGTGCCAGCAGTGATCCCCTGACCAAGGTCAGCACAGATACGCAGTATTTT.

This chain links TRBV7-2 with TRBJ2-2; no clear D. CDR3 length: 14 amino acids. The germline V gene has CDR1 SGHTA and CDR2 FQGNSA. V was cut by 6 bases and J by 4 bases, with 12 bases left in between. CDR3 in DNA: TGTGCCAGCAGGAGGAGTTGGAGCACCGGGGAGCTGTTTTTT. This translates into CASRRSWSTGELFF.

This clonotype was counted between two and nine times. The CDR3 loop reads CAWTYGTPRNTEAFF. CDR3 DNA: TGTGCCTGGACCTATGGGACACCACGGAACACTGAAGCTTTCTTT. The chain recombines TRBV30 with TRBJ1-1; D is possibly TRBD1 (6 bases). The CDR3 is 15 residues long. From germline, CDR1 is GTSNPN and CDR2 SVGIG (reference sequence). Between the trimmed V and J ends, which lost 4 bases and 1 base, there was a span of 16 bases.